This T cell receptor (beta chain) was identified in a study of blood T cell repertoires in COVID-19. The table came from immunoSEQ multiplex PCR; TCRdb's copy has only in-frame clones and leaves some out. The sample holds some 46,000 clones, about four fifths seen once. Germline lookup yields CDR1 LNHDA and CDR2 SQIVND (reference sequence). The CDR3 is 15 amino acids. With 4 bases clipped from V and 5 bases from J, the junction kept 9 bases outside the gene matches. The TCR originated in a woman aged 55-69 years with acute or convalescent COVID-19. The V call is TRBV19, the J call TRBJ2-5; 8 bases match TRBD2. Material for sequencing was peripheral blood. CDR3 coding DNA: TGTGCCAGTAGTACACGAGCGGGAGACGGGGAGACCCAGTACTTC. Translating it yields CASSTRAGDGETQYF.